This T cell receptor (beta chain) came from a study of cytomegalovirus exposure and HLA in healthy donors. The primer mix had 60 Vbeta and 13 Jbeta primers. The protocol was immunoSEQ multiplex PCR, while the TCRdb copy is restricted to in-frame clones and leaves out a portion. Of 130,000 to 150,000 clones listed, over 75% are singletons. On this clone itself: Its target is unknown. One end of the junction varies from germline; a read error may be responsible.

Findings and limits, study-wide: It was confirmed in vitro that a few of the CMV-associated chains were specific for CMV antigens. Most CMV-associated TCR beta chains were later found to appear HLA-restricted. One variant, a missense change in DCLRE1C, was linked in a later analysis to TCR beta V- and J-gene trimming.

This CDR3 has 12 amino acids. Germline lookup yields CDR1 MNHNS and CDR2 SASEGT. The chain has TRBV6-1 and TRBJ1-1, with a tentative D call TRBD1 (6 bases). The clonotype originates from a woman aged 25 to 45 in good health and CMV-seronegative. Sequenced sample: PBMCs. DNA of the CDR3: TGTGCCAGCAGTCCTAGGGACACCGAAGCTTTCTTT. This translates into CASSPRDTEAFF.